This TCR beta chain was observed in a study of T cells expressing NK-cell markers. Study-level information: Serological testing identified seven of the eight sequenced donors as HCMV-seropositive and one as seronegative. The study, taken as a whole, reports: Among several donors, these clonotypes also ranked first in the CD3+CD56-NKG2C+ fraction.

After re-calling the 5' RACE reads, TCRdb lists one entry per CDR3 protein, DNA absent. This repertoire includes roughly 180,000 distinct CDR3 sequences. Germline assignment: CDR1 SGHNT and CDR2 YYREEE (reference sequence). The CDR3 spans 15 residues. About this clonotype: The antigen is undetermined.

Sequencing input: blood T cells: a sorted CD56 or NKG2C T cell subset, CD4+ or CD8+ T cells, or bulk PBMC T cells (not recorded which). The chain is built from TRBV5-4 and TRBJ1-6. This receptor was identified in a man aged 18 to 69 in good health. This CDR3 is CASSVGGRGNSPLHF.